Sequencing of this TCR beta chain was carried out in a study of neurological immune-mediated disorders. Study-wide results and caveats: Among expanded clones, no CDR3 amino acid sequences were shared across subjects, a pattern suggesting private repertoires in all groups. Healthy controls had more TCR clonal expansion than multiple sclerosis, which showed the least, whereas HTLV-1-associated myelopathy showed the most.

Libraries used 2 million unsorted PBMCs kept frozen in RNAlater. This clonotype was recorded many times. The target antigen is unknown. Synthesis of cDNA was performed by 5'RACE using 10-nucleotide random UMIs. TCRdb recomputed calls from the 5' RACE reads with MiXCR, one row per CDR3 protein. The sample has 36,000 or so distinct CDR3 sequences; about a tenth are singletons. Sequences were obtained from PBMCs. This sequence originates from a woman in her thirties with HTLV-1-associated myelopathy (HAM/TSP).

In DNA form, the CDR3 reads TGTGCCAGCAGCTCCGGGACAGGGGGAAGCACTGAAGCTTTCTTT. Translating gives CASSSGTGGSTEAFF. The chain links TRBV7-9 to TRBJ1-1, with 11 bases aligning to TRBD1. V lost 4 bases and J lost 4; bases outside the gene matches: 5. The CDR3 contains 15 residues. Per the germline V gene, CDR1 is SEHNR and CDR2 is FQNEAQ (reference sequence). Together with reference TRBV7-9 and TRBJ1-1, the CDR3 gives the full variable domain: DTGVSQNPRHKITKRGQNVTFRCDPISEHNRLYWYRQTLGQGPEFLTYFQNEAQLEKSRLLSDRFSAERPKGSFSTLEIQRTEQGDSAMYLCASSSGTGGSTEAFFGQGTRLTVV.